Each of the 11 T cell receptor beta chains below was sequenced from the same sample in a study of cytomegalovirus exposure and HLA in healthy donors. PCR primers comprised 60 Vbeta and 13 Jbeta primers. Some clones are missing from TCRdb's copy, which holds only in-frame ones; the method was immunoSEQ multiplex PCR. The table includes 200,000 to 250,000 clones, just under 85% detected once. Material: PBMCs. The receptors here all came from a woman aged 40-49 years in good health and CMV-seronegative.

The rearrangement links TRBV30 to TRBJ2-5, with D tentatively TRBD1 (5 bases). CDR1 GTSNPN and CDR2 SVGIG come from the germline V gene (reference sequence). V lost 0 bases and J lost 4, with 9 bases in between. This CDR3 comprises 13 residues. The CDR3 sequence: CAWSVQQGETQYF. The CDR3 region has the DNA TGTGCCTGGAGTGTACAGCAGGGAGAGACCCAGTACTTC.

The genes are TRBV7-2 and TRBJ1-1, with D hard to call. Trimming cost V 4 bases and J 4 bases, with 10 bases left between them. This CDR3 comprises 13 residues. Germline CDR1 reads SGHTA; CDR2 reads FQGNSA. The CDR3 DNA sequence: TGTGCCAGCAGCTCCACTAGGAGCACTGAAGCTTTCTTT. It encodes CASSSTRSTEAFF.

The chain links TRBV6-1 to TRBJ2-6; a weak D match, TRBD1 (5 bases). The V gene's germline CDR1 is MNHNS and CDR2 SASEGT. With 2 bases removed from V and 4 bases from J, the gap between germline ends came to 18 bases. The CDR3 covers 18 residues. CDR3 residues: CASSERGWGDTGANVLTF. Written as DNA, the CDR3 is TGTGCCAGCAGTGAAAGGGGTTGGGGTGACACCGGGGCCAACGTCCTGACTTTC.

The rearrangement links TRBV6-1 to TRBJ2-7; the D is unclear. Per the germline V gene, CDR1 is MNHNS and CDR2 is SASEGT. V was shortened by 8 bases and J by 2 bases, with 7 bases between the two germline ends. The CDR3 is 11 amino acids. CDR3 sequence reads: CASRLTYEQYF. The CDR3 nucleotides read TGTGCCAGCCGACTGACCTACGAGCAGTACTTC.

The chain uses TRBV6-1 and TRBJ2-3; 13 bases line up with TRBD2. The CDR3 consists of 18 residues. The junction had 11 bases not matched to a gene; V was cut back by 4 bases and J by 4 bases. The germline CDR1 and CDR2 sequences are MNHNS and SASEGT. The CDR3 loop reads CASSGLAGGMRFADTQYF. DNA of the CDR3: TGTGCCAGCAGTGGACTAGCGGGGGGCATGAGATTCGCAGATACGCAGTATTTT.

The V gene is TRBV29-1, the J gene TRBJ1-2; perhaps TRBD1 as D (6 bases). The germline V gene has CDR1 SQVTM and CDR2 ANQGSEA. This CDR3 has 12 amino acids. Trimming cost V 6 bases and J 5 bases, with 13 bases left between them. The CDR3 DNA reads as TGCAGCGTGCCAAGGGGGTTTTATGGCTACACCTTC. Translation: CSVPRGFYGYTF.

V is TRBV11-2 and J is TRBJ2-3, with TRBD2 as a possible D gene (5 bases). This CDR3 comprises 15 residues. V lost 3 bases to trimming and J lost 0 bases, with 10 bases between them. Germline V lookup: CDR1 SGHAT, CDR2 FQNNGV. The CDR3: CASSLGESSTDTQYF. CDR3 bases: TGTGCCAGCAGCTTGGGAGAATCTAGCACAGATACGCAGTATTTT.

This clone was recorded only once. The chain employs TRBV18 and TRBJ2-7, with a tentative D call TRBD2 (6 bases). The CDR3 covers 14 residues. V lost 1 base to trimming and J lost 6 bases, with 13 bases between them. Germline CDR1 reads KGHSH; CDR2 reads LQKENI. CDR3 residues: CASSPRRGLSEQYF. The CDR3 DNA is TGTGCCAGCTCACCACGGAGGGGTCTTTCCGAGCAGTACTTC.

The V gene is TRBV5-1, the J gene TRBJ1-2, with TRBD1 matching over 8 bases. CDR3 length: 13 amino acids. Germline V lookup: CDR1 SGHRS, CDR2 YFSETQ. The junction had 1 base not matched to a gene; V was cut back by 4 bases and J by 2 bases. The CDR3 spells CASSRDRNYGYTF. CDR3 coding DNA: TGCGCCAGCAGCCGGGACAGGAACTATGGCTACACCTTC.

The chain's CDR3 is CASSSSQGPAPYGYTF. The DNA for the CDR3 is TGTGCCAGCAGCTCTTCACAGGGACCTGCCCCATATGGCTACACCTTC. This chain links TRBV7-2 with TRBJ1-2, with D maybe TRBD1 (6 bases). The V end was cut by 4 bases, the J end by 5 bases, with 20 bases between. The germline gives CDR1 SGHTA, CDR2 FQGNSA. The CDR3 sequence is 16 residues long.

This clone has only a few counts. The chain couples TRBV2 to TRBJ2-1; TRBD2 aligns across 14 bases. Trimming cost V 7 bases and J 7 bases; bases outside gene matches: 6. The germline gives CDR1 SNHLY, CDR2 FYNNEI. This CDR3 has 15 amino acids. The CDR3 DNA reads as TGTGCCAGCATCCCGACTAGCGGGGGGGCGAATGAGCAGTTCTTC. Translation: CASIPTSGGANEQFF.